A single sample is the source of the 18 T cell receptor beta chains below, sequenced in a study of CD8 T cells in ankylosing spondylitis. Study results and limitations: Seemingly characteristic of ankylosing spondylitis blood was a TCR beta motif consisting of under 10 highly homologous variants.

What these receptors recognize is not known. Using its own MiXCR run on the 5' RACE reads, TCRdb lists one record per CDR3 protein. Here the sample spans around 94,000 distinct CDR3 sequences, just under 9% being singletons. Sequencing was carried out using blood, either unsorted or a sorted T cell fraction (not recorded which). Receptor source: a male donor with ankylosing spondylitis.

Only a few counts were recorded for this clonotype. The chain is built from TRBV27 and TRBJ2-1, with a possible D match to TRBD1 (7 bases). Per the germline V gene, CDR1 is MNHEY and CDR2 is SMNVEV (reference sequence). The length of the CDR3 is 16 residues. Deletions cut 8 bases from V and 10 bases from J, with 27 bases between. The CDR3 nucleotides are TGTGCCAGCGAGGGGGCAGGTGCGGGACCGCCAGGCGAGCAGTTCTTC. Residues: CASEGAGAGPPGEQFF.

This clonotype appeared a few times. The genes are TRBV5-1 and TRBJ2-3; 10 positions match TRBD1. CDR3 length equals 16 residues. CDR1 is SGHRS, CDR2 YFSETQ, per germline. V gave up 0 bases and J gave up 3 bases; unmatched junction bases: 4. In DNA form, the CDR3 reads TGCGCCAGCAGCTTGGGGGACAGGGGCGGGACAGATACGCAGTATTTT. It yields the protein CASSLGDRGGTDTQYF. Full variable domain (rest looked up from reference TRBV5-1 and TRBJ2-3): KAGVTQTPRYLIKTRGQQVTLSCSPISGHRSVSWYQQTPGQGLQFLFEYFSETQRNKGNFPGRFSGRQFSNSRSEMNVSTLELGDSALYLCASSLGDRGGTDTQYFGPGTRLTVL.

This clonotype was counted many times. This sequence joins TRBV11-2 and TRBJ1-1, with D possibly matching TRBD1 (5 bases). The CDR3 runs to 14 residues. Germline lookup yields CDR1 SGHAT and CDR2 FQNNGV. The V end was cut by 5 bases, the J end by 1 base, with 11 bases between. The CDR3 loop is CASSPRQWNTEAFF. The CDR3 DNA reads TGTGCCAGCAGCCCCAGACAGTGGAACACTGAAGCTTTCTTT. The full variable domain, in which reference TRBV11-2 and TRBJ1-1 provide the parts outside the CDR3, is EAGVAQSPRYKIIEKRQSVAFWCNPISGHATLYWYQQILGQGPKLLIQFQNNGVVDDSQLPKDRFSAERLKGVDSTLKIQPAKLEDSAVYLCASSPRQWNTEAFFGQGTRLTVV.

At least ten counts were recorded for this clonotype. This chain joins TRBV20-1 and TRBJ1-2; 10 positions agree with TRBD1. This CDR3 is 15 amino acids long. CDR1 DFQATT and CDR2 SNEGSKA come from the germline V gene (reference sequence). J was trimmed by 1 base and V by 7 bases; bases with no gene match: 9. In DNA, the CDR3 is TGCAGTGTTATCGGAGACAGGGGGCATAACTATGGCTACACCTTC. Encoded protein: CSVIGDRGHNYGYTF.

The J gene is TRBJ2-1, the V gene TRBV14; tentative D call: TRBD2 (6 bases). Germline loops: CDR1 SGHDN, CDR2 FVKESK. The CDR3 extends over 15 amino acids. V lost 0 bases and J 8 bases, leaving 14 bases between the germline ends. The CDR3 DNA is TGTGCCAGCAGCCAAGAATGGGGGGAAAGCTATGAGCAGTTCTTC. Translating gives CASSQEWGESYEQFF.

Ten or more counts support this clonotype. The V call is TRBV12-5, the J call TRBJ2-1; TRBD2 matches 11 bases. CDR1 and CDR2 (germline): LGHNT, FRNRAP. V lost 1 base, J lost 7 bases, and 9 bases stayed unmatched. The CDR3 totals 17 residues. CDR3 sequence reads: CASGLGLAGGVRNEQFF. CDR3 in DNA: TGTGCTAGTGGTTTGGGGCTAGCGGGAGGTGTTCGAAATGAGCAGTTCTTC. The entire variable domain, with the rest obtained from reference TRBV12-5 and TRBJ2-1, is as follows: DARVTQTPRHKVTEMGQEVTMRCQPILGHNTVFWYRQTMMQGLELLAYFRNRAPLDDSGMPKDRFSAEMPDATLATLKIQPSEPRDSAVYFCASGLGLAGGVRNEQFFGPGTRLTVL.

The table lists this clonotype with a few counts. The chain joins TRBV24-1 to TRBJ2-4; D is ambiguous. Germline loops: CDR1 KGHDR, CDR2 SFDVKD. Trimming cost V 0 bases and J 6 bases, with 5 bases left between them. The CDR3 has 13 residues. DNA for the CDR3: TGTGCCACCAGTGATTTGGGCACAAACATTCAGTACTTC. Protein: CATSDLGTNIQYF.

This clonotype was seen ten or more times. Here the CDR3 DNA reads TGTGCCAGCTCACCACTTTATGGGCCGACAGACAATGAGCAGTTCTTC. This codes for CASSPLYGPTDNEQFF. The chain is built from TRBV18 and TRBJ2-1; weak D call: TRBD1 (5 bases). Germline CDR1 is KGHSH and CDR2 is LQKENI. CDR3 length: 16 residues. V lost 1 base, J lost 5 bases, and 15 bases lay in between.

This clonotype was detected ten times or more. CDR3 loop: CASSEWASGSYNEQFF. The CDR3 coding sequence is TGTGCCAGCAGTGAATGGGCTAGCGGCTCCTACAATGAGCAGTTCTTC. V usage is TRBV25-1 and J usage is TRBJ2-1; 7 positions agree with TRBD2. V lost 1 base and J lost 0; bases outside the gene matches: 3. Germline values: CDR1 MGHDK, CDR2 SYGVNS. The CDR3 spans 16 residues.

There are many counts of this clonotype. This chain uses TRBV20-1 with TRBJ2-7, with D perhaps assigned TRBD1 or TRBD2 (5 bases each). The V end lost 0 bases, the J end lost 3 bases, and 12 bases lay between the germline ends. CDR1 is DFQATT and CDR2 is SNEGSKA in the germline V gene (reference sequence). The CDR3 is 14 amino acids. CDR3 residues: CSARDRQRGYEQYV. DNA for the CDR3: TGCAGTGCTAGAGATCGTCAGAGGGGCTACGAGCAGTACGTC.

Ten or more counts support this clonotype. The rearrangement uses TRBV12-3 or TRBV12-4 and TRBJ1-5, with no clear D. Trimming took 1 base from V and 3 from J, leaving 4 bases between them. The CDR3 consists of 13 residues. CDR3 nucleotide sequence: TGTGCCAGCAGTTTAGGCCTCAATCAGCCCCAGCATTTT. It translates to CASSLGLNQPQHF.

Many counts were recorded for this clonotype. The gene calls are TRBV10-3 and TRBJ2-7, with 8 positions matching TRBD1. This CDR3 has 16 residues. CDR1 and CDR2 (germline): ENHRY, SYGVKD. V was pared by 6 bases and J by 3 bases, with 13 bases of the junction left unmatched. CDR3 sequence: CAISQVWTGNSYEQYF. The DNA of the CDR3 is TGTGCCATCAGCCAAGTCTGGACAGGGAACAGCTACGAGCAGTACTTC.

This clonotype has at least ten counts. The chain couples TRBV27 to TRBJ1-5; weak D call: TRBD1 (5 bases). Trimming stripped 3 bases from V and 5 bases from J, with 11 bases between. This CDR3 region has 14 residues. Germline V gene lookup returns CDR1 MNHEY and CDR2 SMNVEV (reference sequence). CDR3 sequence: CASSLVRVDQPQHF. The CDR3 DNA is TGTGCCAGCAGTTTGGTCAGGGTCGATCAGCCCCAGCATTTT.

This clonotype occurred many times. The genes are TRBV7-6 and TRBJ1-1; D gene uncertain. Trimming left V 4 bases short and J 0 bases short, with 18 bases between. The germline V gene has CDR1 SGHVS and CDR2 FNYEAQ. There are 17 residues in the CDR3. In DNA, the CDR3 is TGTGCCAGCAGCTCGCGGCCGGAGACTGGCATGAACACTGAAGCTTTCTTT. Residues: CASSSRPETGMNTEAFF.

This clonotype was seen more than once but under ten times. J is TRBJ2-1 and V is TRBV20-1, with a possible D match to TRBD2 (6 bases). CDR1 is DFQATT and CDR2 is SNEGSKA in the germline V gene (reference sequence). Trimming stripped 3 bases from V and 7 bases from J, with 19 bases between. The CDR3 runs to 15 residues. CDR3: CSARALALSGNEQFF. CDR3 coding DNA: TGCAGTGCTAGGGCCCTAGCGTTAAGTGGGAATGAGCAGTTCTTC.

This sequence joins TRBV20-1 and TRBJ2-2; 7 nucleotides match TRBD2. The CDR3 runs to 15 residues. J was trimmed by 3 bases and V by 3 bases; bases with no gene match: 7. Germline CDR1 DFQATT, CDR2 SNEGSKA (reference sequence). Here the CDR3 reads CSASVGAGDTGELFF. Here the CDR3 DNA reads TGCAGTGCTAGCGTCGGCGCGGGGGACACCGGGGAGCTGTTTTTT.

This chain connects TRBV5-5 to TRBJ2-1; D is possibly TRBD1 (6 bases). V shed 0 bases and J shed 11 bases, with 9 bases lying between them. CDR3 size: 12 residues. Germline CDR1 is SGHKS and CDR2 is YYEKEE (reference sequence). CDR3 DNA: TGTGCCAGCAGCTTGGAACAGGGTAAGCAGTTCTTC. It specifies CASSLEQGKQFF.

This clonotype was counted a few times. This chain connects TRBV18 to TRBJ1-2; 9 nucleotides agree with TRBD1. Germline assignment: CDR1 KGHSH and CDR2 LQKENI. The J segment lost 1 base and the V segment lost 6 bases, leaving 15 bases of the junction unmatched. The CDR3 extends over 18 amino acids. This CDR3 reads CASSPGTGNTDRNYGYTF. The CDR3 DNA is TGTGCCAGCTCCCCTGGGACAGGGAATACGGATCGTAACTATGGCTACACCTTC.